The 23 T cell receptor beta chains below come from one sample, sequenced in a study of OX40 agonist ivuxolimab in advanced cancers. Sequencing was performed with immunoSEQ multiplex PCR; in TCRdb, only in-frame clones are kept and a portion is missing. The sample includes about 70,000 clones, just over 90% of them seen just once. The sequencing here drew on CD4+ or CD8+ T cells sorted from blood, taken in a trial of the OX40 agonist ivuxolimab. These receptors came from an adult with an advanced solid tumor such as melanoma, head and neck, liver or kidney cancer.

The chain combines TRBV7-2 with TRBJ1-5; tentatively, D is TRBD1 (6 bases). The CDR3 consists of 18 residues. The V gene's germline CDR1 is SGHTA and CDR2 FQGNSA. V was clipped by 3 bases and J by 0 bases, with 18 bases between them. CDR3 DNA sequence: TGTGCCAGCAGCTTTAAGGGCTCGACAGGCTATAGCAATCAGCCCCAGCATTTT. Amino acid sequence: CASSFKGSTGYSNQPQHF. Full variable domain (outside the CDR3, taken from reference TRBV7-2 and TRBJ1-5): GAGVSQSPSNKVTEKGKDVELRCDPISGHTALYWYRQSLGQGLEFLIYFQGNSAPDKSGLPSDRFSAERTGGSVSTLTIQRTQQEDSAVYLCASSFKGSTGYSNQPQHFGDGTRLSIL.

This chain links TRBV18 with TRBJ2-7; 11 bases are shared with TRBD1. The trim removed 4 bases at V and 7 bases at J, leaving 9 bases unmatched. Germline CDR1 and CDR2: KGHSH and LQKENI. The length of the CDR3 is 15 residues. CDR3 in DNA: TGTGCCAGCTCACTAGGGACAGGGGGTCTGGTTGAGCAGTACTTC. As protein: CASSLGTGGLVEQYF. The variable domain in full, completed from reference TRBV18 and TRBJ2-7, reads NAGVMQNPRHLVRRRGQEARLRCSPMKGHSHVYWYRQLPEEGLKFMVYLQKENIIDESGMPKERFSAEFPKEGPSILRIQQVVRGDSAAYFCASSLGTGGLVEQYFGPGTRLTVT.

The chain couples TRBV30 to TRBJ2-2, with D uncertain. CDR1 and CDR2 from the germline V gene are GTSNPN and SVGIG (reference sequence). The CDR3 has 15 residues. V was trimmed by 0 bases and J by 0 bases, leaving 8 bases between them. The CDR3 DNA reads as TGTGCCTGGAGTGTACTACAAGCGAACACCGGGGAGCTGTTTTTT. Translation: CAWSVLQANTGELFF.

The chain is built from TRBV6-6 and TRBJ1-1; 8 positions agree with TRBD1. Trimming removed 6 bases from V and 4 bases from J; junction bases left unmatched: 4. CDR1 MNHNY and CDR2 SVGAGI come from the germline V gene (reference sequence). CDR3 length equals 13 residues. This chain's CDR3 is CASSSDRATEAFF. In nucleotides, the CDR3 is TGTGCCAGCAGCTCGGACAGGGCCACTGAAGCTTTCTTT.

The rearrangement uses TRBV9 and TRBJ2-7, with TRBD2 matching 8 bases. V dropped 4 bases and J dropped 5; count of bases not matched to a gene: 14. Germline CDR1 reads SGDLS; CDR2 reads YYNGEE. CDR3 length: 16 residues. Here the CDR3 reads CASSLRGGGFRDEQYF. The DNA of the CDR3 is TGTGCCAGCAGCCTCCGGGGGGGAGGGTTCCGGGACGAGCAGTACTTC.

The V call is TRBV28, the J call TRBJ2-2; 10 bases match TRBD1. CDR1 and CDR2 from the germline V gene are MDHEN and SYDVKM. This CDR3 contains 13 residues. The junction had 1 base not matched to a gene; V was cut back by 7 bases and J by 5 bases. The CDR3 loop reads CASMDRGTGELFF. The DNA for the CDR3 is TGTGCCAGCATGGACAGGGGGACCGGGGAGCTGTTTTTT. Supplemented by reference TRBV28 and TRBJ2-2, the full variable domain reads DVKVTQSSRYLVKRTGEKVFLECVQDMDHENMFWYRQDPGLGLRLIYFSYDVKMKEKGDIPEGYSVSREKKERFSLILESASTNQTSMYLCASMDRGTGELFFGEGSRLTVL.

The CDR3 here is CASSTRGRGEQFF. In DNA form, the CDR3 reads TGTGCCAGCAGCACCAGAGGTCGCGGTGAGCAGTTCTTC. The chain employs TRBV7-8 and TRBJ2-1; D not certain. The ends were cut back, 5 bases at V and 9 bases at J, with 14 bases in the middle. This CDR3 is built from 13 residues. Germline CDR1 SGHVS, CDR2 FQNEAQ.

J is TRBJ2-7 and V is TRBV28; a weak D match, TRBD1 (5 bases). Between the trimmed V and J ends, which lost 4 bases and 0 bases, there was a span of 10 bases. The CDR3 is 14 amino acids. CDR1 MDHEN and CDR2 SYDVKM come from the germline V gene. The CDR3 nucleotides are TGTGCCAGCAGTTCCCACCAGGGCTCCTACGAGCAGTACTTC. This sequence encodes CASSSHQGSYEQYF.

This clone was counted once. The chain employs TRBV30 and TRBJ2-3; possibly TRBD1 for D (5 bases). The ends were cut back, 0 bases at V and 0 bases at J, with 10 bases in the middle. CDR3 length: 15 residues. Germline lookup yields CDR1 GTSNPN and CDR2 SVGIG (reference sequence). For the CDR3, the DNA is TGTGCCTGGAGTGTTAGGACAACTAGCACAGATACGCAGTATTTT. Translation: CAWSVRTTSTDTQYF.

The V call is TRBV18, the J call TRBJ1-3, with D tentatively TRBD1 (6 bases). Germline CDR1 and CDR2: KGHSH and LQKENI. The CDR3 length is 15 residues. The germline V and J ends were trimmed by 6 bases and 2 bases, with 14 bases remaining between them. The CDR3 DNA is TGTGCCAGCTCGGAAAATCAGGGGCCTGGAAACACCATATATTTT. This gives the protein CASSENQGPGNTIYF.

The chain uses TRBV19 and TRBJ2-2; 10 nucleotides agree with TRBD2. This CDR3 region has 15 residues. V lost 3 bases, J lost 6 bases, and 4 bases stayed unmatched. CDR1 LNHDA and CDR2 SQIVND come from the germline V gene (reference sequence). The CDR3 spells CASSISSGSAGELFF. Here the CDR3 DNA reads TGTGCCAGTAGTATTTCTAGCGGGAGCGCCGGGGAGCTGTTTTTT.

The chain recombines TRBV6-5 with TRBJ2-7; 11 nucleotides line up with TRBD1. The V gene end was trimmed by 6 bases and the J gene end by 3 bases; junction bases not matched to a gene: 4. CDR3 size: 14 residues. CDR1 and CDR2 from the germline V gene are MNHEY and SVGAGI. This CDR3 is CASSTGTGGYEQYF. The CDR3, as DNA: TGTGCCAGCAGCACAGGGACAGGGGGCTACGAGCAGTACTTC.

V is TRBV9 and J is TRBJ2-2, with 10 bases identical to TRBD1. Germline V gene sequence: CDR1 SGDLS, CDR2 YYNGEE. Losses at the gene ends were 7 bases for V and 7 bases for J; bases not matched to a gene: 13. The CDR3 is 16 residues long. The CDR3 region is CASGGPRTGGFGELFF. In nucleotides, the CDR3 is TGTGCCAGCGGGGGCCCCCGGACAGGGGGTTTCGGGGAGCTGTTTTTT.

The chain employs TRBV30 and TRBJ2-7; 9 bases match TRBD2. With 1 base clipped from V and 6 bases from J, the junction kept 4 bases outside the gene matches. Germline V gene data show CDR1 as GTSNPN and CDR2 as SVGIG (reference sequence). This CDR3 has 13 residues. CDR3 nucleotides: TGTGCCTGGAGTGGCGGGGGGGGAGGCGAGCAGTACTTC. This translates into CAWSGGGGGEQYF.

V and J are TRBV4-3 and TRBJ2-3; 7 positions match TRBD2. The germline gives CDR1 LGHNA, CDR2 YSLEER. This CDR3 comprises 17 residues. The ends lost 3 bases at V and 2 bases at J; junction bases unmatched: 11. Here the CDR3 DNA reads TGCGCCAGCAGCCACCCGACGAGGCGGGAGAACACAGATACGCAGTATTTT. Translation gives CASSHPTRRENTDTQYF.

The V call is TRBV4-1, the J call TRBJ1-2; D is unclear. Deletions cut 0 bases from V and 5 bases from J, with 13 bases between. CDR3 length equals 15 residues. From germline, CDR1 is MGHRA and CDR2 YSYEKL. The CDR3 nucleotides read TGCGCCAGCAGCCAAGATAAGCGCAAGGCATATGGCTACACCTTC. Protein sequence: CASSQDKRKAYGYTF.

The CDR3 region has the DNA TGCAGCGTCGGAAAGGGGAGCAATCAGCCCCAGCATTTT. Translating it yields CSVGKGSNQPQHF. This chain joins TRBV29-1 and TRBJ1-5; D possibly corresponds to TRBD1 (5 bases). There are 13 residues in the CDR3. Germline-derived CDR1 and CDR2 are SQVTM and ANQGSEA. The V end was cut by 6 bases, the J end by 1 base, with 10 bases between.

The chain carries TRBV27 and TRBJ1-1, with D maybe TRBD1 (5 bases). The CDR3 is made up of 13 amino acids. V gave up 4 bases and J gave up 8 bases, with 14 bases separating them. CDR1 is MNHEY and CDR2 is SMNVEV in the germline V gene (reference sequence). The DNA of the CDR3 is TGTGCCAGCAGTTCTTCTTACGGGGGGGAAGCTTTCTTT. Its protein is CASSSSYGGEAFF.

The chain recombines TRBV2 with TRBJ1-2; 7 positions match TRBD1. The CDR3 loop spans 15 amino acids. CDR1 is SNHLY and CDR2 is FYNNEI in the germline V gene. The V gene end was trimmed by 5 bases and the J gene end by 5 bases; junction bases not matched to a gene: 11. In nucleotides, the CDR3 is TGTGCCAGCAGTACCTCGGGACAGCAAATATATGGCTACACCTTC. This gives the protein CASSTSGQQIYGYTF.

The gene calls are TRBV7-9 and TRBJ1-3; weak D call: TRBD1 (5 bases). CDR1 SEHNR and CDR2 FQNEAQ come from the germline V gene (reference sequence). Trimming shortened V by 3 bases and J by 0 bases, and 9 bases separated the two germline ends. This CDR3 has 15 amino acids. The CDR3 DNA is TGTGCCAGCAGCTTCGCAGGGAGCTCTGGAAACACCATATATTTT. The encoded protein is CASSFAGSSGNTIYF.

The V gene is TRBV5-4, the J gene TRBJ2-3; 12 bases map to TRBD2. This CDR3 spans 16 amino acids. Germline-derived CDR1 and CDR2 are SGHNT and YYREEE (reference sequence). V shed 4 bases and J 6 bases; nucleotides not matched to a gene: 9. This chain's CDR3 is CASSGDLAGGLDTQYF. The CDR3 DNA sequence: TGTGCCAGCAGCGGAGACCTAGCGGGAGGGCTGGATACGCAGTATTTT.

The chain couples TRBV7-8 to TRBJ1-3, with a tentative D call TRBD1 (5 bases). V lost 1 base to trimming and J lost 0 bases, with 7 bases between them. Germline lookup yields CDR1 SGHVS and CDR2 FQNEAQ. CDR3 length equals 15 residues. This CDR3 is CASSLDRTSGNTIYF. The CDR3 coding sequence is TGTGCCAGCAGCTTAGACAGGACCTCTGGAAACACCATATATTTT.

CDR3 sequence reads: CASSLRSRGQETQYF. The CDR3 nucleotides are TGTGCCAGCAGCTTACGGTCCCGAGGGCAAGAGACCCAGTACTTC. This chain joins TRBV7-2 and TRBJ2-5; a possible D gene is TRBD2 (5 bases). This CDR3 has 15 residues. Trimming stripped 2 bases from V and 2 bases from J, with 12 bases between. CDR1 is SGHTA, CDR2 FQGNSA, per germline.